One and the same sample provided the 30 T cell receptor beta chains below, sequenced in a study of T-cell memory formation after mild COVID-19. TCRdb ran MiXCR on the 5' RACE reads and lists one entry per CDR3 protein. Of 250,000 to 350,000 distinct CDR3 sequences listed, about 16% were seen once; the top ten hold around a fifth. Sequencing was done on a sample of PBMCs or a T cell subset sorted from them (not recorded which). The receptors were sampled from a man in his late teens or twenties who had mild COVID-19 (a few samples of this study predate the infection). Cell type and time point are not known.

This clonotype was counted between two and nine times. This sequence joins TRBV5-5 and TRBJ2-3; no firm D call. The CDR3 length is 15 residues. Trimming stripped 4 bases from V and 2 bases from J, with 14 bases between. Germline V gene data show CDR1 as SGHKS and CDR2 as YYEKEE (reference sequence). The CDR3: CASSLLAENTDTQYF. Here the CDR3 DNA reads TGTGCCAGCAGCCTTCTTGCGGAGAACACAGATACGCAGTATTTT.

This clonotype showed up just a few times. The chain joins TRBV4-1 to TRBJ2-7; TRBD1 aligns across 7 bases. CDR3 length equals 14 residues. V dropped 4 bases and J dropped 4; count of bases not matched to a gene: 7. Germline values: CDR1 MGHRA, CDR2 YSYEKL. CDR3 sequence reads: CASSRETGWYEQYV. CDR3 nucleotide sequence: TGCGCCAGCAGCCGAGAGACAGGGTGGTACGAGCAGTACGTC.

This clonotype was found many times. This sequence joins TRBV14 and TRBJ2-5; D might be TRBD2 (6 bases). The CDR3 loop spans 14 amino acids. The germline gives CDR1 SGHDN, CDR2 FVKESK. Trimming shortened V by 2 bases and J by 5 bases, and 12 bases separated the two germline ends. The CDR3 sequence: CASSQRAGVETQYF. In DNA form, the CDR3 reads TGTGCCAGCAGCCAACGAGCGGGTGTTGAGACCCAGTACTTC.

This clonotype showed up just a few times. V gene TRBV28 combines with J gene TRBJ2-1; 8 bases map to TRBD2. V lost 4 bases, J lost 0 bases, and 11 bases stayed unmatched. CDR1 and CDR2 (germline): MDHEN, SYDVKM. The CDR3 totals 18 residues. The CDR3 nucleotides read TGTGCCAGCAGTTCCCCGGGTAGCGGGGCGAGCTCCTACAATGAGCAGTTCTTC. This encodes CASSSPGSGASSYNEQFF.

The J gene is TRBJ2-3, the V gene TRBV9, with 7 bases fitting TRBD2. The V and J ends lost 4 bases and 6 bases, in that order; junction bases with no gene match: 11. This CDR3 comprises 15 residues. Germline CDR1 and CDR2: SGDLS and YYNGEE. In DNA, the CDR3 is TGTGCCAGCAGCAGCCCCTGGGGGGGGACGGATACGCAGTATTTT. Protein product: CASSSPWGGTDTQYF. Full variable domain (outside the CDR3, taken from reference TRBV9 and TRBJ2-3): DSGVTQTPKHLITATGQRVTLRCSPRSGDLSVYWYQQSLDQGLQFLIQYYNGEERAKGNILERFSAQQFPDLHSELNLSSLELGDSALYFCASSSPWGGTDTQYFGPGTRLTVL.

The CDR3 reads CASSLRAGDTQYF. CDR3 nucleotides: TGTGCCAGCAGTTTGCGGGCAGGAGATACGCAGTATTTT. The rearrangement links TRBV12-3 or TRBV12-4 to TRBJ2-3, with D perhaps matching TRBD2 (5 bases). This CDR3 region has 13 residues. V gave up 3 bases and J gave up 5 bases, with 9 bases separating them.

The chain combines TRBV5-4 with TRBJ2-2; 11 bases are a match to TRBD2. After removal of 1 base from V and 0 bases from J, the junction contained 5 bases not matched to a gene. CDR3 size: 18 residues. CDR1 and CDR2 from the germline V gene are SGHNT and YYREEE (reference sequence). The DNA for the CDR3 is TGTGCCAGCAGCTTGCCTAGCGGGGGGCCGTCGAACACCGGGGAGCTGTTTTTT. Translation: CASSLPSGGPSNTGELFF.

The chain employs TRBV6-2 or TRBV6-3 and TRBJ2-7; D might be TRBD2 (6 bases). The germline V gene encodes CDR1 MNHEY and CDR2 SVGEGT. Trimming shortened V by 6 bases and J by 5 bases, and 20 bases separated the two germline ends. The length of the CDR3 is 15 residues. CDR3 nucleotide sequence: TGTGCCAGCAGATCTCCGCGGGGTGGGATCCACGAGCAGTACGTC. Amino acids: CASRSPRGGIHEQYV.

The chain joins TRBV29-1 to TRBJ2-1; D is undetermined. The CDR3 has 13 residues. V was shortened by 0 bases and J by 8 bases, with 11 bases between the two germline ends. CDR1 SQVTM and CDR2 ANQGSEA come from the germline V gene. Written as DNA, the CDR3 is TGCAGCGTTGAAGATCCGGCTACGGATGAGCAGTTCTTC. It is translated as CSVEDPATDEQFF.

This chain joins TRBV9 and TRBJ2-5; 11 bases line up with TRBD2. Germline values: CDR1 SGDLS, CDR2 YYNGEE. This CDR3 is built from 16 residues. The J segment lost 5 bases and the V segment lost 3 bases, leaving 9 bases of the junction unmatched. The CDR3 region has the DNA TGTGCCAGCAGCGCCCGACTAGCGGGGACAGTGGAGACCCAGTACTTC. Protein sequence: CASSARLAGTVETQYF.

With respect to this clonotype: One end of the junction fails to match germline, which may point to a read error. As DNA, the CDR3 is TGTGACAGCAGCTTACCCCTAGCGGGGACCCTATACAATGAGCAGTTCTTC. This sequence encodes CDSSLPLAGTLYNEQFF. This chain uses TRBV7-2 with TRBJ2-1, with 9 positions matching TRBD2. Germline CDR1 and CDR2: SGHTA and FQGNSA. The CDR3 has 17 residues.

This clonotype was counted ten times or more. The chain recombines TRBV4-2 with TRBJ2-5; D is perhaps TRBD2 (6 bases). The CDR3 is made up of 14 amino acids. Germline assignment: CDR1 LGHNA and CDR2 YNFKEQ. V was pared by 4 bases and J by 5 bases, with 14 bases between. The DNA of the CDR3 is TGTGCCAGCAGCCTTAATGCGGGGAGGGAGACCCAGTACTTC. This codes for CASSLNAGRETQYF.

This clonotype has just a few counts. The chain carries TRBV12-3 or TRBV12-4 and TRBJ1-1, with unresolved D. This CDR3 is 13 amino acids long. V lost 2 bases, J lost 4 bases, and 8 bases lay in between. The DNA for the CDR3 is TGTGCCAGCAGTTTATACGGGGTCACTGAAGCTTTCTTT. It translates to CASSLYGVTEAFF.

This clonotype was counted many times. The chain has TRBV2 and TRBJ2-7; D unclear. The V gene's germline CDR1 is SNHLY and CDR2 FYNNEI. Trimming took off 1 base at V and 2 bases at J, with 9 bases between the two ends. This CDR3 has 14 amino acids. CDR3 in amino acids: CASSEDSRAYEQYV. CDR3 nucleotide sequence: TGTGCCAGCAGTGAAGATAGTCGGGCCTACGAGCAGTACGTC.

This clonotype has just a few counts. V usage is TRBV7-9 and J usage is TRBJ2-3; 9 bases are shared with TRBD1. Germline CDR1 SEHNR, CDR2 FQNEAQ (reference sequence). V lost 4 bases to trimming and J lost 1 base; unmatched junction nucleotides: 0. The CDR3 has 14 amino acids. DNA of the CDR3: TGTGCCAGCAGCTGGACAGGGGGCACAGATACGCAGTATTTT. This encodes CASSWTGGTDTQYF.

CDR3 region: CASRVTEFTTYEQYV. CDR3 DNA sequence: TGTGCCAGCAGAGTGACAGAATTCACCACCTACGAGCAGTACGTC. The chain links TRBV6-5 to TRBJ2-7; D possibly corresponds to TRBD1 (5 bases). The CDR3 contains 15 residues. Germline CDR1 is MNHEY and CDR2 is SVGAGI. Trimming stripped 6 bases from V and 2 bases from J, with 17 bases between.

The chain is built from TRBV7-2 and TRBJ2-3, with a possible D match to TRBD2 (5 bases). V was cut by 4 bases and J by 6 bases, with 14 bases left in between. The CDR3 has 14 residues. Germline lookup yields CDR1 SGHTA and CDR2 FQGNSA. CDR3 residues: CASSSGLAPDTQYF. The CDR3 DNA reads as TGTGCCAGCAGCTCTGGACTGGCGCCCGATACGCAGTATTTT.

This clonotype turned up a few times. This rearrangement joins TRBV11-2 to TRBJ1-2; 8 positions agree with TRBD1. The CDR3 is 15 residues long. Germline V gene data show CDR1 as SGHAT and CDR2 as FQNNGV. V dropped 1 base and J dropped 4; count of bases not matched to a gene: 5. The CDR3 reads CASSLGRGLGYGYTF. The DNA for the CDR3 is TGTGCCAGCAGCTTAGGCAGGGGGCTGGGCTATGGCTACACCTTC.

This clonotype occurred a few times. The chain couples TRBV10-3 to TRBJ2-6, with D unclear. The germline V gene encodes CDR1 ENHRY and CDR2 SYGVKD. The CDR3 covers 14 residues. Trimming pared 4 bases from V and 0 bases from J, leaving 4 bases between. The CDR3 spells CAISAGSGANVLTF. CDR3 DNA sequence: TGTGCCATCAGTGCCGGCTCTGGGGCCAACGTCCTGACTTTC.

This clonotype was detected a few times. The chain uses TRBV5-1 and TRBJ2-1; 7 positions agree with TRBD2. Germline values: CDR1 SGHRS, CDR2 YFSETQ. After removal of 1 base from V and 4 bases from J, the junction contained 8 bases not matched to a gene. The CDR3 runs to 16 residues. The CDR3 protein is CASSLLLSGEYNEQFF. Written as DNA, the CDR3 is TGCGCCAGCAGCTTGCTTTTGAGCGGGGAGTACAATGAGCAGTTCTTC.

The genes are TRBV28 and TRBJ2-2; a weak D match, TRBD1 (6 bases). The CDR3 sequence is 16 residues long. The ends were cut back, 7 bases at V and 0 bases at J, with 15 bases in the middle. From germline, CDR1 is MDHEN and CDR2 SYDVKM. This CDR3 is CASTSAGATNTGELFF. The CDR3 nucleotides read TGTGCCAGCACCTCGGCAGGGGCCACGAACACCGGGGAGCTGTTTTTT.

In this sample, this clonotype turned up a few times. The V call is TRBV4-1, the J call TRBJ2-2; D call uncertain. The V end was cut by 4 bases, the J end by 2 bases, with 14 bases between. The V gene's germline CDR1 is MGHRA and CDR2 YSYEKL. The CDR3 loop spans 16 amino acids. As DNA, the CDR3 is TGCGCCAGCAGCCCCGCCCCCGCTAGAAACACCGGGGAGCTGTTTTTT. Protein sequence: CASSPAPARNTGELFF.

On this clonotype: The junction does not match germline at one end; this may be a read error. The chain has TRBV11-1 and TRBJ2-1; tentatively, D is TRBD2 (6 bases). The germline CDR1 and CDR2 sequences are SGHAT and FQDESV (reference sequence). The CDR3 is 17 residues long. CDR3 nucleotides: TGTGCCAGCAGTTTAGATACGGGACTTCGCTCCTACAATGAGCAGTTCTTC. It is translated as CASSLDTGLRSYNEQFF.

There are a few counts of this clonotype. This may come from a read error, since a much larger clone is one base off. V gene TRBV7-7 combines with J gene TRBJ2-2; D is undetermined. There are 12 residues in the CDR3. CDR1 is SSHAT, CDR2 FNYEAQ, per germline (reference sequence). With 1 base removed from V and 6 bases from J, the gap between germline ends came to 3 bases. As DNA, the CDR3 is TGTGCCAGCAGCTTAGTTTCCGGGGAGCTGTTTTTT. Translated, it gives CASSLVSGELFF.

This clonotype was observed at least ten times. The rearrangement joins TRBV9 to TRBJ2-1, with 10 bases lining up with TRBD2. Germline lookup yields CDR1 SGDLS and CDR2 YYNGEE. J lost 7 bases, V lost 4 bases, and 11 bases had no gene match. This CDR3 has 16 residues. DNA of the CDR3: TGTGCCAGCAGCCCCCAAGGCCTAGCGGGGGCAAATGAGCAGTTCTTC. It yields the protein CASSPQGLAGANEQFF.

This clonotype was seen a few times. This sequence joins TRBV4-3 and TRBJ2-7, with TRBD1 matching 7 bases. Germline assignment: CDR1 LGHNA and CDR2 YSLEER. The CDR3 totals 16 residues. V was pared by 0 bases and J by 2 bases, with 7 bases of the junction left unmatched. The CDR3 protein is CASSQDSRGTTYEQYF. The CDR3 DNA follows: TGCGCCAGCAGCCAAGATAGCAGGGGGACCACCTACGAGCAGTACTTC.

This chain uses TRBV2 with TRBJ2-7, with a weak D call TRBD2 (5 bases). The ends were cut back, 2 bases at V and 5 bases at J, with 13 bases in the middle. The CDR3 is 14 amino acids. Per the germline V gene, CDR1 is SNHLY and CDR2 is FYNNEI. DNA of the CDR3: TGTGCCAGCAGTGAAATAAGGAGGCCGAACGAGCAGTACTTC. It codes for CASSEIRRPNEQYF.

This clonotype was seen a few times. Here the CDR3 reads CASSLRQPQETQYF. The CDR3 DNA reads as TGTGCCAGCAGCTTGCGACAGCCTCAAGAGACCCAGTACTTC. The rearrangement uses TRBV7-9 and TRBJ2-5, with D possibly TRBD1 on 5 matching bases. V lost 3 bases and J 2 bases, leaving 10 bases between the germline ends. The length of the CDR3 is 14 residues. Germline V gene data show CDR1 as SEHNR and CDR2 as FQNEAQ (reference sequence). Complete variable domain (other parts from reference TRBV7-9 and TRBJ2-5): DTGVSQNPRHKITKRGQNVTFRCDPISEHNRLYWYRQTLGQGPEFLTYFQNEAQLEKSRLLSDRFSAERPKGSFSTLEIQRTEQGDSAMYLCASSLRQPQETQYFGPGTRLLVL.

The chain employs TRBV7-2 and TRBJ1-3; D not certain. V was pared by 3 bases and J by 2 bases, with 8 bases between. The CDR3 loop spans 14 amino acids. Looked up from germline, CDR1 is SGHTA and CDR2 is FQGNSA. The CDR3 sequence is CASSFGPPGNTIYF. In DNA, the CDR3 is TGTGCCAGCAGCTTTGGACCCCCTGGAAACACCATATATTTT.

Comment on this clonotype: At one end, the junction sequence differs from germline, possibly due to a read error. V gene TRBV7-7 combines with J gene TRBJ2-2; no firm D call. Germline CDR1 and CDR2: SSHAT and FNYEAQ (reference sequence). The CDR3 covers 14 residues. CDR3 sequence (DNA): TGTGCTAGCAGTAGGGCGGTAATCACCGGGGAGCTGTTTTTT. Translation gives CASSRAVITGELFF.